This TCR beta chain comes out of a study of blood T cells in healthy people across ages. Findings of the study overall: Older age went with lower TCR beta diversity per million T cells, in a roughly linear way. Naive CD4+ cells and diversity were both higher in long-lived donors than in aged donors. It was not possible, with unsorted PBMCs, to conclusively compare naive and antigen-experienced cells. Estimated diversity, derived from one million T cells, was regarded as an underestimate.

V was cut by 7 bases and J by 4 bases, with 16 bases left in between. CDR3 length equals 14 residues. Germline V lookup: CDR1 MNHEY, CDR2 SMNVEV (reference sequence). This clonotype was detected a few times. Its matching antigen is unknown. A second PCR of about 7 to 12 cycles used a sample-barcoded 5' primer and a J-beta primer mix. TCRdb re-called the 5' RACE reads through MiXCR, storing one row per CDR3 protein. This sample carries around 1.5 million distinct CDR3 sequences, 35% to 45% of them seen once, and the ten largest clones take 7.9%. The TCR was taken from a woman aged 18 to 35 in good health. Sequencing was performed on blood. The chain has TRBV27 and TRBJ1-2, with D perhaps matching TRBD1 (5 bases). The DNA of the CDR3 is TGTGCCAGCACCATTAACGGGGGGACCTATGGCTACACCTTC. This sequence encodes CASTINGGTYGYTF.